This T cell receptor (beta chain) was sequenced during a study of identical twins. General study findings and limits: Weaker excess twin sharing was observed in beta out-of-frame sequences. An excess of low generation probability was shown by twin-shared out-of-frame alpha sequences. Analyses based on zero insertions could be partly confounded by invariant MAIT and iNKT cells.

There are 12 residues in the CDR3. V was trimmed by 1 base and J by 6 bases, leaving 2 bases between them. Germline-derived CDR1 and CDR2 are KGHDR and SFDVKD. Worth noting for this clonotype: What it recognizes is unknown.

TCRdb re-derived calls from the 5' RACE reads in MiXCR, one entry per CDR3 protein. The sample includes some 240,000 distinct CDR3 sequences, about 8% of them seen just once. The same data also went into a second study, on yellow fever vaccine responses in identical twins.

The chain links TRBV24-1 to TRBJ2-2; D remains unclear. This sequence was found in a woman aged 18 to 35 in good health. Sequenced input: CD8+ T cells sorted from blood. CDR3 amino acids: CATSDLPGELFF. CDR3 in DNA: TGTGCCACCAGTGATTTACCCGGGGAGCTGTTTTTT.